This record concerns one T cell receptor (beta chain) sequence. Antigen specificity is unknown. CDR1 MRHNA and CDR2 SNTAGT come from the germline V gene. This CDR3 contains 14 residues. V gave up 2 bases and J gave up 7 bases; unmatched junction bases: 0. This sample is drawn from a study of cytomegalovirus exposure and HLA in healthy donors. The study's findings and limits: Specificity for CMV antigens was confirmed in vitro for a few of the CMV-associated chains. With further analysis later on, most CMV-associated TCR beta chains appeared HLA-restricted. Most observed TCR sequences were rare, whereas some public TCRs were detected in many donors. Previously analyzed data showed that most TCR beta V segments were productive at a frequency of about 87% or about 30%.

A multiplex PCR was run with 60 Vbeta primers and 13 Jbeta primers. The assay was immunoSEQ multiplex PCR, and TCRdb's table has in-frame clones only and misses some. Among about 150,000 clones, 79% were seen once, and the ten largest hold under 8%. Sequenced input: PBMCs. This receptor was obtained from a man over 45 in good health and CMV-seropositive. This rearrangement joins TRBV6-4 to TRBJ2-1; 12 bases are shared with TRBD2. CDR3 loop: CASSDGTSGNEQFF. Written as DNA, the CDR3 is TGTGCCAGCAGTGACGGGACTAGCGGGAATGAGCAGTTCTTC.